The subject of this entry is one TCR beta chain. Its antigen is not known. Trimming cost V 5 bases and J 3 bases; bases outside gene matches: 9. The CDR3 sequence is 16 residues long. Germline lookup yields CDR1 PRHDT and CDR2 FYEKMQ (reference sequence). This record comes from a study of CD8 T cells in Susac syndrome. When the RNA was reverse transcribed, random hexamers were used with an input of about 0.5 to 1 ug. TCRdb reprocessed the immunoSEQ multiplex PCR reads with MiXCR, giving one entry per CDR3 protein. Of about 140,000 distinct CDR3 sequences listed, over 85% are singletons. Whole-study findings and limits: Regarding the TCR sequencing and HLA analysis, the study admitted that a relatively small number of individuals were involved.

This TCR was sampled from a human donor in good health. The rearrangement uses TRBV13 and TRBJ1-1; TRBD1 aligns across 10 bases. The specimen was CD8+ T cells from PBMCs. The CDR3 protein is CASSPAGTGAYTEAFF. CDR3 DNA: TGTGCCAGCAGCCCCGCCGGGACAGGGGCGTACACTGAAGCTTTCTTT.